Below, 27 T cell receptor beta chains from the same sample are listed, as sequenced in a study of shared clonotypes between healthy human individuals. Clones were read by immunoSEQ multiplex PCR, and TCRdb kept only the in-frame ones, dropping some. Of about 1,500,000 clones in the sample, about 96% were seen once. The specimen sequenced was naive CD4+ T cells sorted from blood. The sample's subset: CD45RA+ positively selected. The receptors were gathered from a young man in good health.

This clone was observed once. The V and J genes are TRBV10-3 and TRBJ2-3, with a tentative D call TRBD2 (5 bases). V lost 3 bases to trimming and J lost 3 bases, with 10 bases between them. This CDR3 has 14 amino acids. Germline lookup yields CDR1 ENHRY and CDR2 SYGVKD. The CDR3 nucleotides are TGTGCCATCAGTGATGAGCGGAGGACAGATACGCAGTATTTT. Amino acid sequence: CAISDERRTDTQYF.

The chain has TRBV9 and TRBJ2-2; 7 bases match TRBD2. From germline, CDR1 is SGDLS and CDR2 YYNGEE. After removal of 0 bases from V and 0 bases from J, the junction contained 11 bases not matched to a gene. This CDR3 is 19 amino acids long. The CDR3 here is CASSVAPFFAGANTGELFF. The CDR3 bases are TGTGCCAGCAGCGTAGCGCCCTTTTTTGCGGGAGCGAACACCGGGGAGCTGTTTTTT.

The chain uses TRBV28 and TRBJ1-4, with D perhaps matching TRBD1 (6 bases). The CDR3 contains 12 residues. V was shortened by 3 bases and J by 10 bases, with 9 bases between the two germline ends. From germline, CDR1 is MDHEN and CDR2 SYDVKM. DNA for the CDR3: TGTGCCAGCAGTTTTAGAGGGGGAAAACTGTTTTTT. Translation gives CASSFRGGKLFF.

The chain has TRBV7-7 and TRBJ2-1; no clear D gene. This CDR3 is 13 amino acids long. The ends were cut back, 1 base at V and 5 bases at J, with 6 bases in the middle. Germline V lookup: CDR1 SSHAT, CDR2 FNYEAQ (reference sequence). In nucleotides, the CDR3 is TGTGCCAGCAGCTTAGGTTACAACAATGAGCAGTTCTTC. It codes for CASSLGYNNEQFF.

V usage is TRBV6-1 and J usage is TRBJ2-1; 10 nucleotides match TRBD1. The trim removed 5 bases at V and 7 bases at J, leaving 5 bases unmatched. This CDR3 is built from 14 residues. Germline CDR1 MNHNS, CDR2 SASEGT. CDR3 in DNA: TGTGCCAGCAGTTGGGACAGGGGCCCTAATGAGCAGTTCTTC. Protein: CASSWDRGPNEQFF.

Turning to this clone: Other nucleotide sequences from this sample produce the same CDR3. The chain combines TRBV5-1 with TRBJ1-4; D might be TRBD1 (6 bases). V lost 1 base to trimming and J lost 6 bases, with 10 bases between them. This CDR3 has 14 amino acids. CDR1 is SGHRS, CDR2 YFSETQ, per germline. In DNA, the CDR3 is TGCGCCAGCAGCTTGACAGGGACGGATGAAAAACTGTTTTTT. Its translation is CASSLTGTDEKLFF.

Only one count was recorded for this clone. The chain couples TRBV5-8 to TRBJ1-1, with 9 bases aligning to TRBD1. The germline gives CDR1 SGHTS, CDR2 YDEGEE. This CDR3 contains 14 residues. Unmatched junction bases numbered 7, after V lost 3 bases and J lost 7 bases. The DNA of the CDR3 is TGTGCCAGCAGCTACAGGGGGCTGAAGATTGAAGCTTTCTTT. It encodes CASSYRGLKIEAFF.

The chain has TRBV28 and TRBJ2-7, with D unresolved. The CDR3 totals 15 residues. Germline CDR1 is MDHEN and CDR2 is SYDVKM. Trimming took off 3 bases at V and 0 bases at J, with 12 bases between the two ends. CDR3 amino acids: CASSLVLGNSYEQYF. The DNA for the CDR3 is TGTGCCAGCAGTTTGGTGCTAGGGAACTCCTACGAGCAGTACTTC.

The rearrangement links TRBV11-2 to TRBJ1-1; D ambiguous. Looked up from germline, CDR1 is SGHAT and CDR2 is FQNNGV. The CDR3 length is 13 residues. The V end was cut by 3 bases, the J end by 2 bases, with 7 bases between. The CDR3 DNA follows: TGTGCCAGCAGCTTTAGTCCTAACACTGAAGCTTTCTTT. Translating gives CASSFSPNTEAFF.

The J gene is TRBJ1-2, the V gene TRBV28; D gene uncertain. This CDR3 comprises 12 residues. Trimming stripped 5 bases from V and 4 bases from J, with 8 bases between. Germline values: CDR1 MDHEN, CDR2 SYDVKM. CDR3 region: CASSMRPYGYTF. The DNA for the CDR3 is TGTGCCAGCAGTATGCGACCCTATGGCTACACCTTC.

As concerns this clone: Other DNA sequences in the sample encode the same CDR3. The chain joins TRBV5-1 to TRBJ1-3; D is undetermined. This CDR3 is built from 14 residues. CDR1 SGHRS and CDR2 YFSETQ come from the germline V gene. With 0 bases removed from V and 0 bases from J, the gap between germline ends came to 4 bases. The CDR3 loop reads CASSLGSSGNTIYF. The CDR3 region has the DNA TGCGCCAGCAGCTTGGGAAGCTCTGGAAACACCATATATTTT.

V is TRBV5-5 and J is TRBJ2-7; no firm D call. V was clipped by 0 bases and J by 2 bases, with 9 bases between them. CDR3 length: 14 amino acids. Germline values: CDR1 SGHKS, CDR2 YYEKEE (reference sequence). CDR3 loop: CASSLVWMAYEQYF. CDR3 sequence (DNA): TGTGCCAGCAGCTTGGTGTGGATGGCCTACGAGCAGTACTTC.

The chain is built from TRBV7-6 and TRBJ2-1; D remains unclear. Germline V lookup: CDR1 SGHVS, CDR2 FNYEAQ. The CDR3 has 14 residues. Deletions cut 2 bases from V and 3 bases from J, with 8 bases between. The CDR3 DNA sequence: TGTGCCAGCAGCTTAACCCCAGGCTACAATGAGCAGTTCTTC. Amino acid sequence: CASSLTPGYNEQFF.

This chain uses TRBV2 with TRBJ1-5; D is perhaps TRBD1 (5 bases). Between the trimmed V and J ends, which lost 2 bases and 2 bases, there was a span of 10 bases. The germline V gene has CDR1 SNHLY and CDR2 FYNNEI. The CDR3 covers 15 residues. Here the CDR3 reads CASSENSGGNQPQHF. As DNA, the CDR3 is TGTGCCAGCAGTGAAAATTCGGGGGGCAATCAGCCCCAGCATTTT.

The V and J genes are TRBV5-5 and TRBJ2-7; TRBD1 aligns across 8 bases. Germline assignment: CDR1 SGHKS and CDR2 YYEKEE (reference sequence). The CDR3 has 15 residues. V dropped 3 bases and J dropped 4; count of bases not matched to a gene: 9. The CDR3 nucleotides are TGTGCCAGCAGCTCTTACCGGGACAGGATATACGAGCAGTACTTC. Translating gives CASSSYRDRIYEQYF.

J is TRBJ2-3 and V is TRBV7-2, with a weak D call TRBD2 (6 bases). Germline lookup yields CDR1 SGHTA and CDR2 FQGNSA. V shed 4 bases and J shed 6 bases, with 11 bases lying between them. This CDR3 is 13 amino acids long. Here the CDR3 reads CASSSGTPDTQYF. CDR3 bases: TGTGCCAGCAGCTCAGGGACTCCGGATACGCAGTATTTT.

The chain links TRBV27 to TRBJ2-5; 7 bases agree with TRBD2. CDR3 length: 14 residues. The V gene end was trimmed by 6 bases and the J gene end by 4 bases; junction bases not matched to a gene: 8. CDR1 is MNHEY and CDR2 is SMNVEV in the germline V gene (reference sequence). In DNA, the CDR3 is TGTGCCAGCAGATTACAGACTAGCACAGAGACCCAGTACTTC. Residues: CASRLQTSTETQYF.

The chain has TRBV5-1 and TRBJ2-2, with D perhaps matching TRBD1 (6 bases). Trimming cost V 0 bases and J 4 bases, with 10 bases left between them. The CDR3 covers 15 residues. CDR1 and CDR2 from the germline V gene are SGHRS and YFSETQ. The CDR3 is CASSLGGLSTGELFF. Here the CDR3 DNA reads TGCGCCAGCAGCTTGGGGGGGCTTAGCACCGGGGAGCTGTTTTTT.

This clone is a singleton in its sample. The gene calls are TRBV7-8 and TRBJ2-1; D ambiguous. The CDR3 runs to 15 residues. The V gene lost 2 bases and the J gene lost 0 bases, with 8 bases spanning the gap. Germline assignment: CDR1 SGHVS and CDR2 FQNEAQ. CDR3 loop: CASSLSTSSYNEQFF. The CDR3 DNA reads TGTGCCAGCAGCTTATCGACGAGCTCCTACAATGAGCAGTTCTTC.

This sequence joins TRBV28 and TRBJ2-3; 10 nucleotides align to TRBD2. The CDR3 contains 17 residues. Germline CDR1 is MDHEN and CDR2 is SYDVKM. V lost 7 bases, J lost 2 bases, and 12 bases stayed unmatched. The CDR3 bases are TGTGCCAGCATTCGGCTAGCGGGAGCTCGAGCCACAGATACGCAGTATTTT. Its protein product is CASIRLAGARATDTQYF.

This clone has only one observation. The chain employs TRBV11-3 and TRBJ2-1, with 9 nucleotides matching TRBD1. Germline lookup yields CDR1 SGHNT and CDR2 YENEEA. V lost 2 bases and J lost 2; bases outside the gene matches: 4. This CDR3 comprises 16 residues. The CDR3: CASSLLGQGPYNEQFF. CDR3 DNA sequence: TGTGCCAGCAGCTTACTCGGACAGGGGCCCTACAATGAGCAGTTCTTC.

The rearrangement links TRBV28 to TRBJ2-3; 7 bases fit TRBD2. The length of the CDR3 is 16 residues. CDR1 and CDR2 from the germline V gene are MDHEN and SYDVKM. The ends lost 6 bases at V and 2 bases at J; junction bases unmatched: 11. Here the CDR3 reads CASSPTREAVTDTQYF. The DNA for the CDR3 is TGTGCCAGCAGCCCTACTCGGGAGGCCGTCACAGATACGCAGTATTTT.

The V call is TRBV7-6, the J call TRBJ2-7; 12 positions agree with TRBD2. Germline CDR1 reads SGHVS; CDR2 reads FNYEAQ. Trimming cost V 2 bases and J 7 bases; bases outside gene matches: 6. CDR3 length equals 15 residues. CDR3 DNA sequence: TGTGCCAGCAGCTTACGACTAGCGGGAGAGTCGGAGCAGTACTTC. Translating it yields CASSLRLAGESEQYF. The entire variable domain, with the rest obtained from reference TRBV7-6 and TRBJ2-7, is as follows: GAGVSQSPRYKVTKRGQDVALRCDPISGHVSLYWYRQALGQGPEFLTYFNYEAQQDKSGLPNDRFSAERPEGSISTLTIQRTEQRDSAMYRCASSLRLAGESEQYFGPGTRLTVT.

The CDR3 nucleotides are TGTGCCAGCTCGAACAGGGAAGGCAAAAACATTCAGTACTTC. Its protein is CASSNREGKNIQYF. This chain links TRBV18 with TRBJ2-4, with D tentatively TRBD1 (6 bases). The CDR3 has 14 residues. Germline V gene data show CDR1 as KGHSH and CDR2 as LQKENI. The V end lost 6 bases, the J end lost 3 bases, and 12 bases lay between the germline ends.

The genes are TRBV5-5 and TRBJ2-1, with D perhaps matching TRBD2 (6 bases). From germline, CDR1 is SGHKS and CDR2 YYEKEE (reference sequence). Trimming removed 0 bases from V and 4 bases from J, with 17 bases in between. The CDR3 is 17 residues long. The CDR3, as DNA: TGTGCCAGCAGCTTGGGTCATCGGGGGTCCAGATACAATGAGCAGTTCTTC. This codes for CASSLGHRGSRYNEQFF.

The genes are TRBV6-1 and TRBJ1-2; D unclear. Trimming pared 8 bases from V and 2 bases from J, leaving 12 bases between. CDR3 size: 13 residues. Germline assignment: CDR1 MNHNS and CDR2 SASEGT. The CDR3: CASLLYWNYGYTF. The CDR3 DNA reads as TGTGCCAGCCTCTTATACTGGAACTATGGCTACACCTTC.

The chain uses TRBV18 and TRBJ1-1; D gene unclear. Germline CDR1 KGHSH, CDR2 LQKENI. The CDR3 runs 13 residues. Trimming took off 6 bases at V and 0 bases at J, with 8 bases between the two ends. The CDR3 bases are TGTGCCAGCTCCGGTAAGGTGAACACTGAAGCTTTCTTT. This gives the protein CASSGKVNTEAFF.